One and the same sample provided the 19 T cell receptor beta chains below, sequenced in a study of blood T cell repertoires in COVID-19 (dated by TCRdb to about 2020). Libraries were prepared through the immunoSEQ multiplex PCR assay. TCRdb holds this immuneACCESS table with in-frame rearrangements only. Some clones are missing; in checked studies, unresolved V genes explain under half, and the rest has no known cause. Counted in this sample were approximately 240,000 clones; approximately 85% of them appeared once. Over 2.5% of the sample lies in the top ten. The sample was peripheral blood. These receptors originate from a man aged 45-65 years who had recovered from COVID-19.

V and J are TRBV28 and TRBJ1-5, with D uncertain. Trimming cost V 3 bases and J 2 bases, with 8 bases left between them. Germline CDR1 MDHEN, CDR2 SYDVKM. This CDR3 comprises 14 residues. The CDR3 spells CASSFRGGNQPQHF. CDR3 coding DNA: TGTGCCAGCAGTTTTCGGGGTGGCAATCAGCCCCAGCATTTT.

The chain is built from TRBV10-1 and TRBJ2-7; D perhaps matches TRBD1 (6 bases). V lost 0 bases and J lost 6, with 9 bases in between. The V gene's germline CDR1 is WNHNN and CDR2 SYGVQD (reference sequence). This CDR3 contains 13 residues. CDR3 loop: CASSESGQPEQYF. The CDR3 nucleotides are TGCGCCAGCAGTGAGTCGGGACAACCCGAGCAGTACTTC.

This rearrangement joins TRBV6-2 or TRBV6-3 to TRBJ1-4; 9 nucleotides match TRBD1. The germline V gene has CDR1 MNHEY and CDR2 SVGEGT. The CDR3 consists of 13 residues. J was trimmed by 11 bases and V by 2 bases; bases with no gene match: 3. CDR3 in DNA: TGTGCCAGCAGTTACGACAGGGGGGGGAAACTGTTTTTT. It codes for CASSYDRGGKLFF.

The chain links TRBV5-5 to TRBJ2-1; 9 bases align to TRBD1. The ends lost 1 base at V and 4 bases at J; junction bases unmatched: 18. Germline assignment: CDR1 SGHKS and CDR2 YYEKEE (reference sequence). The CDR3 is 20 residues long. This CDR3 is CASSLQLSLGRTGAYNEQFF. As DNA, the CDR3 is TGTGCCAGCAGCTTGCAGTTAAGTCTGGGTCGGACAGGGGCATACAATGAGCAGTTCTTC.

This clone was seen only once. The chain joins TRBV7-2 to TRBJ1-6; D is perhaps TRBD1 (6 bases). The CDR3 runs to 15 residues. Germline V gene sequence: CDR1 SGHTA, CDR2 FQGNSA. V lost 1 base and J lost 12, with 16 bases in between. The CDR3 nucleotides are TGTGCCAGCAGCTTAGGAACAGGGTCTAAGTTACCCCTCCACTTT. It specifies CASSLGTGSKLPLHF.

This chain joins TRBV6-5 and TRBJ1-2; D gene ambiguous. There are 15 residues in the CDR3. Trimming took 4 bases from V and 4 from J, leaving 16 bases between them. CDR1 is MNHEY and CDR2 is SVGAGI in the germline V gene. The CDR3 DNA follows: TGTGCCAGCAGTTCGACCCGGGAACGGACCTATGGCTACACCTTC. Protein sequence: CASSSTRERTYGYTF.

The rearrangement uses TRBV24-1 and TRBJ2-3; TRBD1 matches at 7 bases. Germline V gene sequence: CDR1 KGHDR, CDR2 SFDVKD. This CDR3 is 15 amino acids long. V trimming: 3 bases; J trimming: 2 bases; junction bases outside the gene matches: 4. The CDR3 loop reads CATSDPTGITDTQYF. The CDR3 DNA reads TGTGCCACCAGTGATCCGACAGGGATCACAGATACGCAGTATTTT.

V usage is TRBV6-4 and J usage is TRBJ2-1; 13 nucleotides match TRBD2. V was clipped by 11 bases and J by 7 bases; unmatched bases: 14. This CDR3 comprises 16 residues. Germline lookup yields CDR1 MRHNA and CDR2 SNTAGT. CDR3 nucleotide sequence: TGTGCCCGCATTGGGAGGACTAGCGGGAGAATTAATGAGCAGTTCTTC. This codes for CARIGRTSGRINEQFF.

This clone appeared a single time. The chain has TRBV28 and TRBJ2-1; 9 positions match TRBD1. Trimming cost V 2 bases and J 8 bases; bases outside gene matches: 7. CDR1 is MDHEN and CDR2 is SYDVKM in the germline V gene. This CDR3 region has 15 residues. DNA for the CDR3: TGTGCCAGCAGTTTAGGGACAGGGCTTGGGTATGAGCAGTTCTTC. Its protein is CASSLGTGLGYEQFF.

The chain has TRBV9 and TRBJ2-5; D possibly corresponds to TRBD2 (6 bases). Germline CDR1 reads SGDLS; CDR2 reads YYNGEE. The CDR3 is made up of 16 amino acids. V shed 0 bases and J shed 7 bases, with 19 bases lying between them. CDR3 coding DNA: TGTGCCAGCAGCGTAGAAGGACTATGGGGTTTCGGGACCCAGTACTTC. Residues: CASSVEGLWGFGTQYF.

V gene TRBV27 combines with J gene TRBJ1-1; 7 nucleotides align to TRBD1. Looked up from germline, CDR1 is MNHEY and CDR2 is SMNVEV (reference sequence). V gave up 5 bases and J gave up 4 bases; unmatched junction bases: 10. The CDR3 contains 15 residues. The CDR3 region is CASSLYRGGVTEAFF. CDR3 sequence (DNA): TGTGCCAGCAGTCTTTACAGGGGAGGAGTCACTGAAGCTTTCTTT.

The rearrangement joins TRBV30 to TRBJ1-1; weak D call: TRBD1 (5 bases). The V end lost 4 bases, the J end lost 10 bases, and 16 bases lay between the germline ends. The CDR3 sequence is 12 residues long. Per germline, CDR1 GTSNPN and CDR2 SVGIG (reference sequence). The CDR3 nucleotides are TGTGCCTGGACATCGGGCAGGGTTGGAGCTTTCTTT. Amino acids: CAWTSGRVGAFF.

As to this clone: Relative to the germline gene, one junction end is altered; a read error may explain this. The sample holds other DNA sequences that translate to the same CDR3. This chain joins TRBV6-5 and TRBJ1-3; D is ambiguous. Germline values: CDR1 MNHEY, CDR2 SVGAGI. CDR3 length equals 15 residues. The CDR3: CASSQRRSNGNTIYF. CDR3 DNA: TGTGCCAGCAGTCAGAGGAGGAGCAATGGAAATACCATATATTTT.

Only one count was recorded for this clone. The gene calls are TRBV27 and TRBJ1-2, with 8 bases lining up with TRBD1. The junction had 9 bases not matched to a gene; V was cut back by 2 bases and J by 7 bases. This CDR3 comprises 15 residues. Germline V gene sequence: CDR1 MNHEY, CDR2 SMNVEV (reference sequence). In nucleotides, the CDR3 is TGTGCCAGCAGTTTAACCAGAGGACAGGGCGGTGGCTACACCTTC. Protein: CASSLTRGQGGGYTF.

The chain recombines TRBV15 with TRBJ2-7; D ambiguous. V gave up 1 base and J gave up 0 bases, with 10 bases separating them. This CDR3 comprises 15 residues. Germline CDR1 is LNHNV and CDR2 is YYDKDF (reference sequence). DNA of the CDR3: TGTGCCACCAGCAGAGGAGGTTTAGCCTCCTACGAGCAGTACTTC. This sequence encodes CATSRGGLASYEQYF. The full variable domain, rest sourced from reference TRBV15 and TRBJ2-7, is DAMVIQNPRYQVTQFGKPVTLSCSQTLNHNVMYWYQQKSSQAPKLLFHYYDKDFNNEADTPDNFQSRRPNTSFCFLDIRSPGLGDTAMYLCATSRGGLASYEQYFGPGTRLTVT.

The CDR3 here is CASSPRLAATGELFF. CDR3 nucleotide sequence: TGTGCCAGCAGTCCCAGACTAGCTGCGACCGGGGAGCTGTTTTTT. The chain recombines TRBV6-5 with TRBJ2-2; 7 positions agree with TRBD2. The CDR3 spans 15 residues. Trimming cost V 5 bases and J 5 bases; bases outside gene matches: 8. Germline V CDR1 and CDR2: MNHEY, SVGAGI.

This chain's CDR3 is CASSLVGLAGVVGELFF. The CDR3 nucleotides read TGTGCCAGCAGCTTGGTCGGACTAGCGGGAGTAGTCGGGGAGCTGTTTTTT. This chain connects TRBV5-6 to TRBJ2-2; 13 nucleotides match TRBD2. Trimming at V came to 0 bases and at J to 7 bases, leaving 6 bases not matched to a gene. Germline CDR1 and CDR2: SGHDT and YYEEEE. This CDR3 is built from 17 residues.

The V gene is TRBV27, the J gene TRBJ2-1, with D possibly matching TRBD1 (6 bases). The CDR3 covers 16 residues. Germline V gene data show CDR1 as MNHEY and CDR2 as SMNVEV (reference sequence). The V gene lost 0 bases and the J gene lost 4 bases, with 13 bases spanning the gap. CDR3 sequence reads: CASSLSGQGFYNEQFF. The CDR3 DNA sequence: TGTGCCAGCAGTTTATCGGGGCAGGGGTTTTACAATGAGCAGTTCTTC.

The rearrangement links TRBV29-1 to TRBJ2-1; D remains ambiguous. V dropped 6 bases and J dropped 7 bases, with 16 bases sitting between them. Per germline, CDR1 SQVTM and CDR2 ANQGSEA. CDR3 length equals 13 residues. CDR3 sequence reads: CSVVGLFGNEQFF. In nucleotides, the CDR3 is TGCAGCGTAGTGGGCCTCTTTGGGAATGAGCAGTTCTTC.